This T cell receptor beta chain came from a study of cytomegalovirus exposure and HLA in healthy donors. It was with 60 Vbeta and 13 Jbeta primers that the PCR ran. Sequenced by immunoSEQ multiplex PCR; TCRdb stores in-frame clones only, minus some. The sample records roughly 100,000 clones, approximately 80% being singletons. This clone was observed a few times. Trimming took 4 bases from V and 4 from J, leaving 10 bases between them. Germline V lookup: CDR1 SEHNR, CDR2 FQNEAQ (reference sequence). CDR3 length equals 13 residues. This TCR derives from a male donor in good health and CMV-seronegative. Specimen: PBMCs. The V gene is TRBV7-9, the J gene TRBJ1-1; no reliable D call. CDR3 in DNA: TGTGCCAGCAGCTCCAGAGGTCCCACTGAAGCTTTCTTT. This translates into CASSSRGPTEAFF. Filled out from reference TRBV7-9 and TRBJ1-1, the complete variable domain reads DTGVSQNPRHKITKRGQNVTFRCDPISEHNRLYWYRQTLGQGPEFLTYFQNEAQLEKSRLLSDRFSAERPKGSFSTLEIQRTEQGDSAMYLCASSSRGPTEAFFGQGTRLTVV.